The T cell receptor beta chain under discussion was sequenced for a study of blood T cell repertoires in COVID-19. Source study methods: Amplifying reference gene primers gave estimates of nucleated cell counts. Method: immunoSEQ multiplex PCR; TCRdb's copy keeps in-frame clones and lacks some. That table is the source of V, J and clone size, and D and trimming were worked out from the DNA. The table includes some 140,000 clones, around 79% detected once. Trimming shortened V by 7 bases and J by 6 bases, and 12 bases separated the two germline ends. The germline CDR1 and CDR2 sequences are MGHDK and SYGVNS. This CDR3 is built from 12 residues.

The rearrangement joins TRBV25-1 to TRBJ1-1; TRBD1 might be the D (6 bases). This clonotype was obtained from a man in his 60s with acute or convalescent COVID-19. Sequencing input: peripheral blood. CDR3 DNA: TGTGCCAGCACGCAGGGGATAGCTGAAGCTTTCTTT. This encodes CASTQGIAEAFF.